The 27 T cell receptor beta chains in this list originate from one sample, sequenced in a study of CD8 T cells in ankylosing spondylitis. Using its own MiXCR run on the 5' RACE reads, TCRdb lists one record per CDR3 protein. The table shows about 150,000 distinct CDR3 sequences, with roughly 44% occurring only once. The sample consisted of synovial fluid, either unsorted or a sorted T cell fraction (not recorded which). The source is a male donor with ankylosing spondylitis.

This clonotype was picked up a small number of times. This chain links TRBV29-1 with TRBJ2-7; the D is unclear. Trimming stripped 6 bases from V and 6 bases from J, with 27 bases between. The CDR3 contains 16 residues. Germline CDR1 reads SQVTM; CDR2 reads ANQGSEA. For the CDR3, the DNA is TGCAGCGTCGCAAGTCCTAGGTCAGTGCGGAGTTTCGAGCAGTACTTC. The encoded protein is CSVASPRSVRSFEQYF.

The chain is built from TRBV7-7 and TRBJ2-2; 7 bases agree with TRBD1. J was trimmed by 1 base and V by 5 bases; bases with no gene match: 13. The CDR3 length is 18 residues. The germline CDR1 and CDR2 sequences are SSHAT and FNYEAQ (reference sequence). Here the CDR3 reads CASSISTPWTGNTGELFF. The CDR3 DNA reads as TGTGCCAGCAGCATCTCAACCCCCTGGACAGGGAACACCGGGGAGCTGTTTTTT.

J is TRBJ2-7 and V is TRBV11-2; no definite D call. Trimming took off 1 base at V and 0 bases at J, with 28 bases between the two ends. CDR3 length: 21 residues. Germline V gene lookup returns CDR1 SGHAT and CDR2 FQNNGV. CDR3 nucleotide sequence: TGTGCCAGCAGCTTAGTTCTGGTAGCCAGTGGGTACGTTCTAAGCTCCTACGAGCAGTACTTC. Translating gives CASSLVLVASGYVLSSYEQYF.

This chain links TRBV28 with TRBJ1-4; 7 positions agree with TRBD1. In germline, CDR1 is MDHEN, CDR2 SYDVKM. There are 15 residues in the CDR3. Trimming at V came to 4 bases and at J to 8 bases, leaving 10 bases not matched to a gene. The CDR3 DNA sequence: TGTGCCAGCAGTTCGATGACAGGGTGGTGGGAAAAACTGTTTTTT. Amino acids: CASSSMTGWWEKLFF.

The table lists this clonotype with a few counts. The chain carries TRBV7-4 and TRBJ1-1, with unresolved D. The CDR3 totals 15 residues. The V end lost 2 bases, the J end lost 0 bases, and 10 bases lay between the germline ends. Per germline, CDR1 SGHVT and CDR2 SQSDAQ. The CDR3 nucleotides are TGTGCCAGCAGCTTACGGGGAAGGATGAACACTGAAGCTTTCTTT. Protein product: CASSLRGRMNTEAFF.

In its sample, this clonotype was seen many times. Written as DNA, the CDR3 is TGTGCCAGCAGCTTTCCCCTGGGGACCGGGGAGACCCAGTACTTC. Its protein product is CASSFPLGTGETQYF. The chain combines TRBV7-9 with TRBJ2-5; D may be TRBD1 or TRBD2 (5 bases each). CDR3 length equals 15 residues. The germline V and J ends were trimmed by 3 bases and 5 bases, with 16 bases remaining between them. Germline values: CDR1 SEHNR, CDR2 FQNEAQ (reference sequence).

V gene TRBV10-3 combines with J gene TRBJ1-1; unclear D gene. The CDR3 is made up of 17 amino acids. Trimming shortened V by 3 bases and J by 5 bases, and 22 bases separated the two germline ends. The germline V gene has CDR1 ENHRY and CDR2 SYGVKD. In DNA form, the CDR3 reads TGTGCCATCAGTGATTGGGAGCGGTCTAGGATGGGAACTGAAGCTTTCTTT. Its protein is CAISDWERSRMGTEAFF.

This clonotype was seen a handful of times. The V gene is TRBV3-1, the J gene TRBJ2-1, with 8 bases that match TRBD1. In germline, CDR1 is LGHDT, CDR2 YNNKEL (reference sequence). The CDR3 runs to 15 residues. Trimming at V came to 5 bases and at J to 2 bases, leaving 5 bases not matched to a gene. CDR3 protein: CASSFDRGPYNEQFF. In DNA form, the CDR3 reads TGTGCCAGCAGCTTCGACAGGGGACCCTACAATGAGCAGTTCTTC.

This clonotype has just a few counts. The rearrangement joins TRBV27 to TRBJ2-3; a weak D match, TRBD1 (6 bases). This CDR3 spans 18 amino acids. Per germline, CDR1 MNHEY and CDR2 SMNVEV (reference sequence). Trimming left V 5 bases short and J 1 base short, with 22 bases between. This CDR3 is CASSLNFYTRGGTDTQYF. The CDR3 bases are TGTGCCAGCAGTCTGAATTTCTACACCAGGGGTGGCACAGATACGCAGTATTTT.

The table lists this clonotype with many counts. CDR3 DNA: TGCAGTGGCCCTAGGCCGGGACTACAGTATTTT. Residues: CSGPRPGLQYF. The chain recombines TRBV20-1 with TRBJ2-3, with 7 bases identical to TRBD2. CDR3 size: 11 residues. V lost 7 bases and J lost 12; bases outside the gene matches: 10. In germline, CDR1 is DFQATT, CDR2 SNEGSKA (reference sequence).

The V call is TRBV2, the J call TRBJ1-2, with 7 bases identical to TRBD1. The V segment lost 4 bases and the J segment 3 bases; nucleotides outside the gene matches: 5. This CDR3 comprises 14 residues. Germline assignment: CDR1 SNHLY and CDR2 FYNNEI. Written as DNA, the CDR3 is TGTGCCAGCAGTGGCCATACAGGGGACTATGGCTACACCTTC. Amino acids: CASSGHTGDYGYTF.

This clonotype was recorded a few times. The rearrangement uses TRBV6-5 and TRBJ2-1; D is perhaps TRBD2 (6 bases). Germline-derived CDR1 and CDR2 are MNHEY and SVGAGI. CDR3 length: 14 residues. Trimming left V 7 bases short and J 8 bases short, with 18 bases between. The CDR3 DNA reads as TGTGCCAGCAAGTTAGTGGGGGGTCACGATGAGCAGTTCTTC. Its protein is CASKLVGGHDEQFF.

V is TRBV5-1 and J is TRBJ2-3, with 7 bases matching TRBD1. There are 17 residues in the CDR3. Germline V lookup: CDR1 SGHRS, CDR2 YFSETQ. Trimming cost V 3 bases and J 0 bases; bases outside gene matches: 10. CDR3 sequence: CASSWATGTDSTDTQYF. For the CDR3, the DNA is TGCGCCAGCAGCTGGGCTACCGGGACAGATAGCACAGATACGCAGTATTTT.

This chain joins TRBV4-1 and TRBJ2-7, with D possibly matching TRBD1 (5 bases). CDR3 size: 14 residues. V dropped 0 bases and J dropped 6 bases, with 12 bases sitting between them. Germline loops: CDR1 MGHRA, CDR2 YSYEKL. Here the CDR3 reads CASSQEGRAGEQYF. The CDR3, as DNA: TGCGCCAGCAGCCAAGAGGGCAGGGCTGGCGAGCAGTACTTC.

The V call is TRBV20-1, the J call TRBJ2-3; 13 bases agree with TRBD2. The germline V gene has CDR1 DFQATT and CDR2 SNEGSKA (reference sequence). The V gene end was trimmed by 4 bases and the J gene end by 1 base; junction bases not matched to a gene: 14. The CDR3 runs 19 residues. CDR3 sequence: CSAKRTGTSGIERTDTQYF. CDR3 bases: TGCAGTGCTAAACGTACCGGGACTAGCGGGATCGAGCGCACAGATACGCAGTATTTT.

The V and J genes are TRBV7-6 and TRBJ2-5, with 12 bases matching TRBD2. The CDR3 contains 22 residues. Germline values: CDR1 SGHVS, CDR2 FNYEAQ. Trimming at V came to 4 bases and at J to 3 bases, leaving 24 bases not matched to a gene. The CDR3 DNA sequence: TGTGCCAGCAGCTCAACCCCGATCCTAGCGGGAGGGCCGGGGACCAAGGAAGAGACCCAGTACTTC. This sequence encodes CASSSTPILAGGPGTKEETQYF.

The CDR3 region has the DNA TGTGCCAGCAGTTTCACTAGCGGCAGCTCCTACGAGCAGTACTTC. Translated: CASSFTSGSSYEQYF. This sequence joins TRBV27 and TRBJ2-7; TRBD2 aligns across 8 bases. CDR3 length equals 15 residues. Germline CDR1 and CDR2: MNHEY and SMNVEV (reference sequence). V was pared by 3 bases and J by 0 bases, with 4 bases of the junction left unmatched.

The chain recombines TRBV29-1 with TRBJ1-1, with D possibly matching TRBD1 (6 bases). The CDR3 runs 11 residues. V lost 5 bases, J lost 5 bases, and 9 bases lay in between. Germline CDR1 SQVTM, CDR2 ANQGSEA. The CDR3 DNA reads TGCAGCGTTATCAGGGGAACTGAAGCTTTCTTT. It is translated as CSVIRGTEAFF. The full variable domain, completed using reference TRBV29-1 and TRBJ1-1, is SAVISQKPSRDICQRGTSLTIQCQVDSQVTMMFWYRQQPGQSLTLIATANQGSEATYESGFVIDKFPISRPNLTFSTLTVSNMSPEDSSIYLCSVIRGTEAFFGQGTRLTVV.

V usage is TRBV12-3 or TRBV12-4 and J usage is TRBJ1-1; no firm D call. The CDR3 consists of 14 residues. The V and J ends lost 0 bases and 3 bases respectively, with 8 bases between them. Here the CDR3 DNA reads TGTGCCAGCAGTTTAGCAGCCGGTCACACTGAAGCTTTCTTT. Translation: CASSLAAGHTEAFF.

The chain has TRBV28 and TRBJ2-3; the D call may be TRBD1 or TRBD2 (6 bases each). CDR1 is MDHEN and CDR2 is SYDVKM in the germline V gene. The CDR3 is 13 residues long. Trimming took off 5 bases at V and 9 bases at J, with 15 bases between the two ends. The CDR3 region is CASSPWGDITQYF. DNA for the CDR3: TGTGCCAGCAGTCCTTGGGGGGACATCACGCAGTATTTT.

The V call is TRBV5-6, the J call TRBJ1-1; no firm D call. Germline lookup yields CDR1 SGHDT and CDR2 YYEEEE. V lost 4 bases, J lost 3 bases, and 10 bases lay in between. The CDR3 runs 13 residues. CDR3 in amino acids: CASSPRWDTEAFF. The DNA for the CDR3 is TGTGCCAGCAGCCCGAGGTGGGACACTGAAGCTTTCTTT.

As for this clonotype: An end of the junction does not agree with germline; a read error may underlie this. The chain employs TRBV6-1 and TRBJ2-3, with TRBD2 matching 10 bases. Per the germline V gene, CDR1 is MNHNS and CDR2 is SASEGT. The CDR3 consists of 15 residues. The CDR3 loop is CASRVAGGSTDTQYF. The CDR3 DNA sequence: TGTGCCAGCAGGGTAGCGGGAGGTAGCACGGATACGCAGTATTTT.

The sample holds a few counts of this clonotype. The V call is TRBV5-1, the J call TRBJ2-2; D unresolved. The CDR3 runs 14 residues. Germline CDR1 and CDR2: SGHRS and YFSETQ. V dropped 4 bases and J dropped 4 bases, with 11 bases sitting between them. The CDR3 loop is CASSVPGGTGELFF. CDR3 in DNA: TGCGCCAGCAGCGTCCCGGGTGGCACCGGGGAGCTGTTTTTT.

The CDR3 nucleotides are TGTGCCAGCAGCCCTAGGTTCCTGCCGGGCCGCGATCCGCTCTACGAGCAGTACTTC. This codes for CASSPRFLPGRDPLYEQYF. The rearrangement joins TRBV11-2 to TRBJ2-7; no clear D. In germline, CDR1 is SGHAT, CDR2 FQNNGV. This CDR3 has 19 amino acids. V gave up 5 bases and J gave up 3 bases, with 29 bases separating them.

The DNA of the CDR3 is TGTGCCAGCAGCTGGTCGGCAGGGGAGGCAACTAATGAAAAACTGTTTTTT. Amino acids: CASSWSAGEATNEKLFF. The rearrangement links TRBV11-2 to TRBJ1-4; D possibly corresponds to TRBD1 (6 bases). Trimming removed 4 bases at V and 0 bases at J, with 15 bases between. Germline V gives CDR1 SGHAT, CDR2 FQNNGV. The CDR3 has 17 amino acids. Variable domain in full (rest from reference TRBV11-2 and TRBJ1-4): EAGVAQSPRYKIIEKRQSVAFWCNPISGHATLYWYQQILGQGPKLLIQFQNNGVVDDSQLPKDRFSAERLKGVDSTLKIQPAKLEDSAVYLCASSWSAGEATNEKLFFGSGTQLSVL.

This rearrangement joins TRBV7-6 to TRBJ1-6, with a weak D call TRBD1 (6 bases). CDR1 is SGHVS, CDR2 FNYEAQ, per germline. V dropped 4 bases and J dropped 0 bases, with 10 bases sitting between them. The CDR3 runs 16 residues. The CDR3 is CASSYGQSSYNSPLHF. In DNA, the CDR3 is TGTGCCAGCAGCTACGGACAGAGCTCCTATAATTCACCCCTCCACTTT.

This clonotype occurred a few times. The chain employs TRBV7-6 and TRBJ1-4; D is possibly TRBD1 (5 bases). V was clipped by 1 base and J by 2 bases, with 8 bases between them. The CDR3 loop spans 15 amino acids. Per the germline V gene, CDR1 is SGHVS and CDR2 is FNYEAQ. The CDR3 DNA reads TGTGCCAGCAGCTTAGGGCCAGGGACTAATGAAAAACTGTTTTTT. Encoded protein: CASSLGPGTNEKLFF. The full variable domain, its missing parts supplied by reference TRBV7-6 and TRBJ1-4, is GAGVSQSPRYKVTKRGQDVALRCDPISGHVSLYWYRQALGQGPEFLTYFNYEAQQDKSGLPNDRFSAERPEGSISTLTIQRTEQRDSAMYRCASSLGPGTNEKLFFGSGTQLSVL.